This T cell receptor beta chain was sequenced for a study of molecular identifiers for immune sequencing clone quantification. This clonotype appeared a few times. TCRdb recomputed calls from the PCR reads with MiXCR, one row per CDR3 protein. In the table there are about 39,000 distinct CDR3 sequences, 15% to 20% of which are singletons. In germline, CDR1 is SGHNT, CDR2 YYREEE (reference sequence). Trimming took 4 bases from V and 7 from J, leaving 12 bases between them. CDR3 length: 12 amino acids. The sample consisted of naive CD8+ T cells from blood, with Jurkat cell RNA spiked in. Subset: FACS-sorted CD8+CD4-CCR7+CD45RA+ naive T cells. The V gene is TRBV5-4, the J gene TRBJ2-7; D unresolved. This TCR came from a human donor in good health. Some libraries in this study had Jurkat cell RNA spiked in. CDR3 DNA sequence: TGTGCCAGCAGCCTATCCCCGTCGGAGCAGTACTTC. Encoded protein: CASSLSPSEQYF.